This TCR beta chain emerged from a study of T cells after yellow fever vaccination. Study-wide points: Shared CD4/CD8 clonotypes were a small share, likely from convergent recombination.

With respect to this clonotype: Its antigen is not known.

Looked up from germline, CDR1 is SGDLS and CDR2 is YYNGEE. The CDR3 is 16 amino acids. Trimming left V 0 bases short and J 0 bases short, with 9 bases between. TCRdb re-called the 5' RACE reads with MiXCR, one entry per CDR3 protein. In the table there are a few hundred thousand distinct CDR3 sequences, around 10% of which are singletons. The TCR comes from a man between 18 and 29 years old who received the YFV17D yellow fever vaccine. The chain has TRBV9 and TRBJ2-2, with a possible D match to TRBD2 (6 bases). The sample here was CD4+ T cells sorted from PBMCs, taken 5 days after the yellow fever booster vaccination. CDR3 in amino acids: CASSVVPGANTGELFF. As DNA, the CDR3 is TGTGCCAGCAGCGTAGTACCGGGAGCGAACACCGGGGAGCTGTTTTTT. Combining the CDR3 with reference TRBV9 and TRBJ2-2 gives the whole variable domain DSGVTQTPKHLITATGQRVTLRCSPRSGDLSVYWYQQSLDQGLQFLIQYYNGEERAKGNILERFSAQQFPDLHSELNLSSLELGDSALYFCASSVVPGANTGELFFGEGSRLTVL.